The source of this T cell receptor (beta chain) is a study of T cells in localized non-small cell lung cancer. Germline CDR1 LNHDA, CDR2 SQIVND (reference sequence). The CDR3 is made up of 14 amino acids. V lost 6 bases and J 4 bases, leaving 15 bases between the germline ends. Sequenced by immunoSEQ multiplex PCR; TCRdb stores in-frame clones only, minus some. The sample contains some 16,000 clones, more than 85% of which appear only once. Concerning this clone: Its target is not known.

Study-wide results and limits: Adjacent lung exhibited a median of about 50 among the 100 most abundant tumor clones. Those with higher blood T cell density had longer overall survival. Maximal T cell clonality occurred in uninvolved adjacent lung, with tumor ranking below it. Sequencing was restricted to one tumor region; therefore, heterogeneity remains possible.

The sequencing used peripheral blood, collected before any cancer treatment. This TCR was recovered from a male donor older than 55 with stage II squamous cell lung carcinoma. This chain links TRBV19 with TRBJ1-1; D ambiguous. The CDR3 region is CASRVLLAGTEAFF. DNA for the CDR3: TGTGCCAGTAGGGTCCTACTGGCTGGCACTGAAGCTTTCTTT. The entire variable domain, with the rest obtained from reference TRBV19 and TRBJ1-1, is as follows: DGGITQSPKYLFRKEGQNVTLSCEQNLNHDAMYWYRQDPGQGLRLIYYSQIVNDFQKGDIAEGYSVSREKKESFPLTVTSAQKNPTAFYLCASRVLLAGTEAFFGQGTRLTVV.